This TCR beta chain stems from a study of circulating and synovial CD4+ cells in juvenile arthritis (dated by TCRdb to 2013 to 2014). About the full investigation: TCRbeta CDR3 repertoires of circulating HLA-DR+ CD4 T cells, bulk blood CD4 T cells and synovial CD4 T cells were compared within each patient. Repertoire sequencing was performed with the aim of confirming enrichment of synovial clonotypes in a circulating synovial-like CD4 T cell subset.

The sequenced samples were obtained from patients with active juvenile idiopathic arthritis. Cells were sorted immediately after thawing, with dead cells excluded using Live/Dead Fixable Near-IR Stain. V is pared back by 5 bases and J by 7 bases, with 9 bases lying between the germline termini. From the cysteine up to the phenylalanine, the CDR3 has a length of 12 residues. The CDR3 DNA has 36 bases and is translated from base 1. For CDR1 and CDR2, the germline V gene lists MGHDK and SYGVNS. About this clone: Its antigen specificity is not known. No base quality information exists; no much larger clone differs at one position.

Libraries were prepared through the immunoSEQ multiplex PCR assay. TCRbeta CDR3 sequencing was carried out by an external provider as a commercial service. The authors' pipeline ran thus. The analyses relied on productive nucleotide sequences along with amino acid sequences obtained through in silico translation. Diversity was quantified by Renyi entropy over a range of alpha values, with sample size equalised by taking the median of 200 repeated subsamples. Pairwise repertoire distance was calculated as one minus the Chao-modified Jaccard index to correct for under-sampling and was used for clustering. Frequency-weighted overlap with synovial clonotypes was computed over 200 sample sizes, 200 draws without replacement each, and reported at the smaller sample's size. Imported from immuneACCESS, the table was reduced by TCRdb to in-frame sequences with V and J called. These copies leave out some clones; in studies compared against another copy, an unresolved V gene accounts for under half, and the cause of the remainder is not known. V, J and clone size are those of that table, while D and trimming were read from the DNA. Across this sample there are about 33,000 clones, with about 96% seen only once. The ten largest clones add up to 0.16% of the sample.

What the work shows at the level of the full study, not this receptor alone: Traditional Vbeta family usage analysis did not detect the difference between circulating pathogenic-like lymphocytes and bulk blood T cells. Because CPL samples and bulk blood CD4 samples differed in T cell genome counts by at least an order of magnitude, sample-size effects were addressed. Because overlap with synovium rose as sequencing depth increased, the measured fractions of shared clonotypes likely underestimated the overlap of the full repertoire. Lower diversity was observed in synovial and circulating pathogenic-like lymphocyte repertoires than in bulk blood CD4 repertoires, and some CPL samples were found to be as oligoclonal as synovium. Circulating pathogenic-like lymphocytes clustered together with synovial T cells and shared a substantially larger fraction of CDR3 sequences with synovium than bulk blood did.

This sequence originates from a human donor with juvenile idiopathic arthritis. This receptor chain uses TRBV25-1 and TRBJ2-1, with a tentative D gene TRBD2 over 6 matching bases. The sequenced sample consisted of CD4+ T cells from blood. The CDR3 has the sequence CASSRGGNEQFF. The nucleotide sequence reads as follows: TGTGCCAGCAGTAGGGGAGGTAATGAGCAGTTCTTC.